This T cell receptor (beta chain) was documented in a study of blood T cell repertoires in COVID-19. Study-wide context: In each case, the material was cDNA or gDNA derived from T cells, B-cell-depleted T cells, or PBMCs.

Some clones are missing from TCRdb's copy, which holds only in-frame ones; the method was immunoSEQ multiplex PCR. The sample holds 70,000 or so clones, around 74% seen once. Recruited during active infection, patients (from Seattle) were subsequently followed longitudinally. The TCR sequence derives from a man in his fifties or sixties with COVID-19, enrolled during active disease. Sequencing was done on a sample of peripheral blood.

CDR3: CASIPQGADTQYF. The CDR3 nucleotides are TGTGCCAGCATACCTCAGGGCGCAGATACGCAGTATTTT. The chain has TRBV6-6 and TRBJ2-3; tentative D call: TRBD1 (5 bases). CDR3 length equals 13 residues. V was trimmed by 7 bases and J by 4 bases, leaving 12 bases between them. Germline CDR1 and CDR2: MNHNY and SVGAGI (reference sequence).